This T cell receptor (beta chain) appears in the sequencing data of a study of identifying expanded T cells in peripheral blood. Note on this clone: Its specificity is not known.

Collection occurred without any documented infections or immune events in donors. Germline CDR1 and CDR2: MDHEN and SYDVKM. The CDR3 covers 13 residues. Trimming cost V 6 bases and J 8 bases, with 16 bases left between them. Sequencing used immunoSEQ multiplex PCR; TCRdb keeps in-frame clones, though not all of them. The sample has more than 55,000 clones, over 75% seen once. Study results and caveats: Clone count variance between approximately 2-week samples rose with total template count.

This TCR came from a person between 18 and 75 years old in good health. V and J are TRBV28 and TRBJ1-2; D is perhaps TRBD1 (6 bases). Sequenced sample: blood. CDR3 DNA sequence: TGTGCCAGCAGAAAAGACAGGCCTGGGGGCTACACCTTC. Its translation: CASRKDRPGGYTF.